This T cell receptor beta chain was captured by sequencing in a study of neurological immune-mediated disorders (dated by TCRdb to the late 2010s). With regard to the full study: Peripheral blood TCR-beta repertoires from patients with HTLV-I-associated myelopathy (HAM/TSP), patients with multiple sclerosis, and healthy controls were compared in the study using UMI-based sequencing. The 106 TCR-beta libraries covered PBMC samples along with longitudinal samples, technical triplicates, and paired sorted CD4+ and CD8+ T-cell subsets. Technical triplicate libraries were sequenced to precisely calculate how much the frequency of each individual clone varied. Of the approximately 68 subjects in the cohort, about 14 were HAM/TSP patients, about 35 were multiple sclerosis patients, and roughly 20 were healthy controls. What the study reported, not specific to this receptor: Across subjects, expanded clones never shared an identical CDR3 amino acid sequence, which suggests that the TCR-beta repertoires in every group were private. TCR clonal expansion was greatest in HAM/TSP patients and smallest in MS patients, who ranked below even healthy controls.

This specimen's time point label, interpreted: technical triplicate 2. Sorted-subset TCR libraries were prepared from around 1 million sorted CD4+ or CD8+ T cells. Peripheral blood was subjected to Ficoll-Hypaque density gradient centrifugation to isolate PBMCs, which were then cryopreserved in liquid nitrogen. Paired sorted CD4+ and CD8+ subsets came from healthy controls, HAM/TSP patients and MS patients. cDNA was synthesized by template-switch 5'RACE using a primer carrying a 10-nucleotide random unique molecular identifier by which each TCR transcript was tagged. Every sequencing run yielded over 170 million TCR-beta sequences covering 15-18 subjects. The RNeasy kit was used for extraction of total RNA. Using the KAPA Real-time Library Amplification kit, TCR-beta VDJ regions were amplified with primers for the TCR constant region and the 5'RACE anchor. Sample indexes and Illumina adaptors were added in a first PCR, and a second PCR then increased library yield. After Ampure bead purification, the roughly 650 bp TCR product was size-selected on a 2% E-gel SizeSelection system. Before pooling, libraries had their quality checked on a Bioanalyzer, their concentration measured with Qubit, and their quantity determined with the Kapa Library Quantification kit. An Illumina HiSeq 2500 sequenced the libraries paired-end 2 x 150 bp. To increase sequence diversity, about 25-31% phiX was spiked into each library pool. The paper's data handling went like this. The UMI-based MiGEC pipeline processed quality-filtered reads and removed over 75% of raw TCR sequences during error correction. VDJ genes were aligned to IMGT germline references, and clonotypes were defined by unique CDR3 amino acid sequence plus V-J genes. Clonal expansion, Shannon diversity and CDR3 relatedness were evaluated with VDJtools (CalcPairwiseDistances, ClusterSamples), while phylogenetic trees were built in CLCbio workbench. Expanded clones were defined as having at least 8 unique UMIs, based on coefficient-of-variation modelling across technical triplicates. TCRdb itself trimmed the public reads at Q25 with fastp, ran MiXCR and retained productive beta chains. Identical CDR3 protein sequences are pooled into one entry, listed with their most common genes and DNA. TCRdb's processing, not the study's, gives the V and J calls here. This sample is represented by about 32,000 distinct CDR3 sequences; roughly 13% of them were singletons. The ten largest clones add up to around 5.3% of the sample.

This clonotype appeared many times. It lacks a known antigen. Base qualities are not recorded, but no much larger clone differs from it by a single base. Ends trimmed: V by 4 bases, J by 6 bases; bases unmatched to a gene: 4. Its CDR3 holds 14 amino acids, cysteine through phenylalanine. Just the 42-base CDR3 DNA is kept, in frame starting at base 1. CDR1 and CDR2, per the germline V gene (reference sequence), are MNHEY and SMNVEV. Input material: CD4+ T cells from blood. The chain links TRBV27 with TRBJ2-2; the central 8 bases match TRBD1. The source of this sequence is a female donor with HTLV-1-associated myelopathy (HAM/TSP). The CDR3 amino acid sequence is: CASSSRTGPGELFF. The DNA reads TGTGCCAGCAGTTCCCGGACAGGGCCCGGGGAGCTGTTTTTT.